Presented here are 9 T cell receptor beta chains from one specimen sequenced in a study of T cell responses to AZD1222 COVID-19 vaccine. Profiled with immunoSEQ multiplex PCR; TCRdb holds only in-frame clones, not every one. Altogether tens of thousands of clones are present, 65% to 90% being singletons, with the ten largest covering 9.5% to 13%. Material: peripheral blood, obtained on day 0 of AZD1222 vaccination. These receptors were collected from an adult in good health.

The CDR3: CASSFSAQWGDTQYF. In DNA, the CDR3 is TGTGCCAGCAGCTTTAGCGCTCAATGGGGGGATACGCAGTATTTT. The chain couples TRBV7-3 to TRBJ2-3; D assignment may be TRBD1 or TRBD2 (5 bases each). V was trimmed by 3 bases and J by 6 bases, leaving 16 bases between them. This CDR3 is built from 15 residues. From germline, CDR1 is SGHTA and CDR2 FQGTGA.

The chain has TRBV5-1 and TRBJ2-5; 9 positions match TRBD1. Unmatched junction bases numbered 2, after V lost 4 bases and J lost 4 bases. Germline loops: CDR1 SGHRS, CDR2 YFSETQ. This CDR3 has 13 residues. CDR3 coding DNA: TGCGCCAGCAGCCCGGACAGGGGAGAGACCCAGTACTTC. It encodes CASSPDRGETQYF.

This chain connects TRBV5-4 to TRBJ1-4; TRBD1 agrees at 8 bases. J was trimmed by 8 bases and V by 1 base; bases with no gene match: 4. Germline CDR1 and CDR2: SGHNT and YYREEE (reference sequence). This CDR3 comprises 14 residues. This chain's CDR3 is CASSLKTGDEKLFF. The DNA for the CDR3 is TGTGCCAGCAGCTTGAAGACAGGGGACGAAAAACTGTTTTTT.

The chain uses TRBV5-1 and TRBJ2-2, with a possible D match to TRBD1 (5 bases). Germline V gene data show CDR1 as SGHRS and CDR2 as YFSETQ. Trimming stripped 0 bases from V and 3 bases from J, with 9 bases between. The CDR3 sequence is 15 residues long. This CDR3 reads CASSLDQGDTGELFF. The CDR3 coding sequence is TGCGCCAGCAGCTTGGACCAGGGTGACACCGGGGAGCTGTTTTTT.

The J gene is TRBJ2-7, the V gene TRBV7-3, with 13 bases matching TRBD2. CDR1 and CDR2 from the germline V gene are SGHTA and FQGTGA. V was clipped by 5 bases and J by 6 bases; unmatched bases: 4. CDR3 length: 14 amino acids. CDR3 region: CASSRTSGSSEQYF. The DNA of the CDR3 is TGTGCCAGCAGCCGGACTAGCGGGAGCAGCGAGCAGTACTTC.

This chain connects TRBV6-1 to TRBJ1-3, with D possibly TRBD1 on 6 matching bases. V was pared by 0 bases and J by 5 bases, with 14 bases between. CDR3 length: 16 residues. From germline, CDR1 is MNHNS and CDR2 SASEGT. CDR3 sequence: CASSEASGASRNTIYF. The DNA of the CDR3 is TGTGCCAGCAGTGAAGCCTCAGGGGCGAGTAGAAACACCATATATTTT.

This chain joins TRBV5-1 and TRBJ2-1; D is unclear. Germline lookup yields CDR1 SGHRS and CDR2 YFSETQ. This CDR3 spans 11 amino acids. The ends were cut back, 4 bases at V and 4 bases at J, with 3 bases in the middle. CDR3 sequence reads: CASSQYNEQFF. In DNA form, the CDR3 reads TGCGCCAGCAGCCAGTACAATGAGCAGTTCTTC. The full variable domain, in which reference TRBV5-1 and TRBJ2-1 provide the parts outside the CDR3, is KAGVTQTPRYLIKTRGQQVTLSCSPISGHRSVSWYQQTPGQGLQFLFEYFSETQRNKGNFPGRFSGRQFSNSRSEMNVSTLELGDSALYLCASSQYNEQFFGPGTRLTVL.

The chain is built from TRBV5-1 and TRBJ2-3; tentative D call: TRBD2 (6 bases). The germline V gene has CDR1 SGHRS and CDR2 YFSETQ. This CDR3 is built from 15 residues. Trimming pared 7 bases from V and 0 bases from J, leaving 15 bases between. This CDR3 reads CASGRSGFSTDTQYF. For the CDR3, the DNA is TGCGCCAGCGGAAGAAGCGGGTTTAGCACAGATACGCAGTATTTT.

In this sample, this clone turned up once. The chain links TRBV21-1 to TRBJ2-3. TRBV21-1 is a pseudogene. This CDR3 spans 16 amino acids. The CDR3 here is CASSPGRGKCTDTQYF. CDR3 nucleotide sequence: TGTGCCAGCAGCCCAGGGAGAGGGAAATGCACAGATACGCAGTATTTT.